Listed below are T cell receptor beta chains from one sample, sequenced in a study of blood T cell repertoires in COVID-19. Data came from immunoSEQ multiplex PCR; TCRdb stores just in-frame clones and leaves some out. Among 150,000 to 200,000 clones listed, around four fifths were seen once. The sample comprised PBMCs or T cells enriched from blood (not recorded which). The source is a man aged 65 to 85 who had been exposed to COVID-19. CDR3s include the opening cysteine and the closing phenylalanine or tryptophan. The order of the fields is V gene, D gene, J gene, clone size, CDR3 protein, CDR3 DNA. D genes are given only for firm matches. The size entry is marked missing in some rows and otherwise reads once, few, many or a size class.

V: TRBV5-1; D: TRBD1; J: TRBJ1-6; size: NA; CDR3: CASSLGPALTGGESSPLHF; DNA: TGCGCCAGCAGCTTGGGCCCCGCCTTGACAGGGGGCGAAAGTTCACCCCTCCACTTT
V: TRBV7-9; D: NA; J: TRBJ1-1; size: NA; CDR3: CASSPRGAGELAFF; DNA: TGTGCCAGCAGCCCCCGGGGCGCAGGGGAGCTAGCTTTCTTT
V: TRBV27; D: TRBD2; J: TRBJ2-5; size: NA; CDR3: CASSFGTSGRETQYF; DNA: TGTGCCAGCAGTTTCGGGACTAGCGGGCGAGAGACCCAGTACTTC
V: TRBV7-9; D: TRBD2; J: TRBJ2-3; size: NA; CDR3: CASSLTSGRSDTQYF; DNA: TGTGCCAGCAGCTTGACTAGCGGGAGATCAGATACGCAGTATTTT
V: TRBV7-2; D: NA; J: TRBJ1-2; size: NA; CDR3: CASSSKTGIYGYTF; DNA: TGTGCCAGCAGCTCCAAAACAGGGATCTATGGCTACACCTTC
V: TRBV6-6; D: TRBD1; J: TRBJ1-5; size: NA; CDR3: CASRVMDRGNQPQHF; DNA: TGTGCCAGCAGGGTAATGGACAGGGGGAATCAGCCCCAGCATTTT
V: TRBV30; D: NA; J: TRBJ1-6; size: few; CDR3: CAWRGGRLPNSPLHF; DNA: TGTGCCTGGAGGGGGGGGAGACTTCCCAATTCACCCCTCCACTTT
V: TRBV7-9; D: NA; J: TRBJ2-3; size: NA; CDR3: CASSLVAGSTDTQYF; DNA: TGTGCCAGCAGCTTAGTTGCGGGAAGCACAGATACGCAGTATTTT
V: TRBV7-2; D: TRBD2; J: TRBJ2-1; size: NA; CDR3: CASSFWLAGVSSYNEQFF; DNA: TGTGCCAGCAGCTTTTGGCTAGCGGGGGTCAGCTCCTACAATGAGCAGTTCTTC
V: TRBV19; D: NA; J: TRBJ2-2; size: NA; CDR3: CASRSGAGARTGELFF; DNA: TGTGCCAGTAGATCGGGGGCGGGGGCCCGCACCGGGGAGCTGTTTTTT
V: TRBV20-1; D: NA; J: TRBJ2-5; size: NA; CDR3: CSAPETQYF; DNA: TGCAGTGCCCCGGAGACCCAGTACTTC
V: TRBV2; D: TRBD1; J: TRBJ2-2; size: NA; CDR3: CAVSPGQANTGELFF; DNA: TGTGCCGTTAGTCCGGGACAGGCTAACACCGGGGAGCTGTTTTTT
V: TRBV7-6; D: NA; J: TRBJ1-3; size: NA; CDR3: CASSQWTAGNTIYF; DNA: TGTGCCAGCAGCCAGTGGACAGCTGGAAACACCATATATTTT
V: TRBV5-4; D: TRBD2; J: TRBJ2-3; size: NA; CDR3: CASSLAGGSTDTQYF; DNA: TGTGCCAGCAGCTTGGCGGGAGGGAGTACAGATACGCAGTATTTT
V: TRBV20-1; D: NA; J: TRBJ1-5; size: NA; CDR3: CSASRGVGSNQPQHF; DNA: TGCAGTGCTAGTCGGGGGGTTGGGAGCAATCAGCCCCAGCATTTT
V: TRBV12-3/TRBV12-4; D: NA; J: TRBJ1-4; size: NA; CDR3: CASSGAPGGKLFF; DNA: TGTGCCAGCAGTGGGGCCCCGGGGGGAAAACTGTTTTTT
V: TRBV6-5; D: NA; J: TRBJ1-2; size: NA; CDR3: CASTGTQGTGYTF; DNA: TGTGCCAGCACCGGGACACAAGGGACTGGCTACACCTTC
V: TRBV4-1; D: TRBD2; J: TRBJ2-7; size: once; CDR3: CASSQSGLAGDSYEQYF; DNA: TGCGCCAGCAGCCAATCGGGACTAGCGGGGGACTCCTACGAGCAGTACTTC
V: TRBV7-2; D: NA; J: TRBJ2-7; size: few; CDR3: CASSSRETGSYEQYF; DNA: TGTGCCAGCAGCTCAAGGGAGACAGGCTCCTACGAGCAGTACTTC
V: TRBV6-5; D: TRBD1; J: TRBJ1-6; size: NA; CDR3: CASSLTGNPNSPLHF; DNA: TGTGCCAGCAGTCTGACAGGGAATCCTAATTCACCCCTCCACTTT
V: TRBV7-2; D: TRBD2; J: TRBJ2-7; size: NA; CDR3: CASSSTSGSGSYEQYF; DNA: TGTGCCAGCAGCTCGACTAGCGGGAGTGGCTCCTACGAGCAGTACTTC
V: TRBV4-2; D: NA; J: TRBJ1-4; size: NA; CDR3: CASSQDSVSRRKLFF; DNA: TGTGCCAGCAGCCAAGATTCGGTTTCCCGGCGGAAACTGTTTTTT
V: TRBV11-2; D: NA; J: TRBJ1-4; size: NA; CDR3: CASSRGERGEKLFF; DNA: TGTGCCAGCAGCCGGGGGGAAAGGGGAGAAAAACTGTTTTTT
V: TRBV9; D: TRBD1; J: TRBJ2-7; size: NA; CDR3: CASSDGTGVDEQYF; DNA: TGTGCCAGCAGCGATGGGACAGGGGTCGACGAGCAGTACTTC
V: TRBV19; D: NA; J: TRBJ1-1; size: NA; CDR3: CASSIKGVTEAFF; DNA: TGTGCCAGTAGTATCAAAGGGGTCACTGAAGCTTTCTTT
V: TRBV6-5; D: TRBD1; J: TRBJ1-2; size: NA; CDR3: CASSSGTAANYGYTF; DNA: TGTGCCAGCAGTTCCGGGACAGCTGCTAACTATGGCTACACCTTC
V: TRBV29-1; D: NA; J: TRBJ1-2; size: NA; CDR3: CSVQVNYGYTF; DNA: TGCAGCGTTCAGGTTAACTATGGCTACACCTTC
V: TRBV3-1/TRBV3-2; D: NA; J: TRBJ2-7; size: NA; CDR3: CASGGTWSGEQYF; DNA: TGTGCCAGCGGTGGGACTTGGTCGGGCGAGCAGTACTTC
V: TRBV18; D: NA; J: TRBJ1-1; size: NA; CDR3: CASSPYQGMNTEAFF; DNA: TGTGCCAGCTCACCATATCAGGGGATGAACACTGAAGCTTTCTTT
V: TRBV29-1; D: NA; J: TRBJ1-1; size: NA; CDR3: CSVDGGAVRNTEAFF; DNA: TGCAGCGTTGATGGGGGGGCCGTTCGGAACACTGAAGCTTTCTTT
V: TRBV18; D: TRBD2; J: TRBJ2-2; size: few; CDR3: CASSPRSAQRGLAGELFF; DNA: TGTGCCAGCTCACCAAGAAGCGCCCAGCGGGGGTTGGCCGGGGAGCTGTTTTTT
V: TRBV25-1; D: NA; J: TRBJ1-2; size: few; CDR3: CASSEREGTGYTF; DNA: TGTGCCAGCAGTGAACGGGAGGGAACTGGCTACACCTTC
V: TRBV19; D: TRBD1; J: TRBJ2-7; size: NA; CDR3: CASSTEHWGQGAYYEQYF; DNA: TGTGCCAGTAGTACCGAACACTGGGGACAGGGGGCGTACTACGAGCAGTACTTC
V: TRBV2; D: NA; J: TRBJ1-6; size: NA; CDR3: CASREVVRNSPLHF; DNA: TGTGCCAGCAGGGAGGTTGTTAGGAATTCACCCCTCCACTTT
V: TRBV20-1; D: NA; J: TRBJ2-3; size: NA; CDR3: CSASAGPTQYF; DNA: TGCAGTGCTAGCGCAGGGCCTACGCAGTATTTT
V: TRBV10-3; D: NA; J: TRBJ1-2; size: NA; CDR3: CAISEVDSYGYTF; DNA: TGTGCCATCAGTGAGGTGGACAGCTATGGCTACACCTTC
V: TRBV7-2; D: NA; J: TRBJ1-1; size: NA; CDR3: CASSTPRMGTEAFF; DNA: TGTGCCAGCAGCACGCCCAGGATGGGCACTGAAGCTTTCTTT
V: TRBV6-2/TRBV6-3; D: TRBD1; J: TRBJ1-6; size: NA; CDR3: CASSYAPDRGSYNSPLHF; DNA: TGTGCCAGCAGTTACGCTCCGGACAGGGGTTCCTATAATTCACCCCTCCACTTT
V: TRBV19; D: TRBD2; J: TRBJ2-5; size: few; CDR3: CASSTRTSGRRGETQYF; DNA: TGTGCCAGTAGTACCCGGACTAGCGGCCGACGAGGAGAGACCCAGTACTTC
V: TRBV14; D: NA; J: TRBJ1-4; size: once; CDR3: CASSQGRNTRGEKLFF; DNA: TGTGCCAGCAGCCAAGGAAGGAACACGCGGGGTGAAAAACTGTTTTTT
V: TRBV3-1/TRBV3-2; D: TRBD2; J: TRBJ2-2; size: NA; CDR3: CASSNYPSGRATNTGELFF; DNA: TGTGCCAGCAGCAACTACCCTAGCGGGAGGGCCACTAACACCGGGGAGCTGTTTTTT
V: TRBV4-1; D: TRBD2; J: TRBJ2-1; size: NA; CDR3: CASSPPRGAYNEQFF; DNA: TGCGCCAGCAGCCCCCCCCGGGGGGCCTACAATGAGCAGTTCTTC
V: TRBV30; D: TRBD1; J: TRBJ1-4; size: few; CDR3: CAWSVQGTTNEKLFF; DNA: TGTGCCTGGAGTGTACAGGGGACAACTAATGAAAAACTGTTTTTT
V: TRBV7-2; D: NA; J: TRBJ2-7; size: NA; CDR3: CASSLNSRTLASSYEQYF; DNA: TGTGCCAGCAGCTTAAACAGTCGAACCCTCGCCTCCTCCTACGAGCAGTACTTC
V: TRBV19; D: NA; J: TRBJ1-1; size: NA; CDR3: CASSRSTEAFF; DNA: TGTGCCAGTAGTAGGAGCACTGAAGCTTTCTTT
V: TRBV2; D: NA; J: TRBJ1-1; size: NA; CDR3: CASKGRVEGEAFF; DNA: TGTGCCAGCAAAGGCAGGGTGGAGGGTGAAGCTTTCTTT
V: TRBV4-1; D: NA; J: TRBJ2-2; size: NA; CDR3: CASSQDMRGPYTGELFF; DNA: TGCGCCAGCAGCCAAGATATGCGAGGGCCGTACACCGGGGAGCTGTTTTTT
V: TRBV4-2; D: TRBD2; J: TRBJ2-2; size: NA; CDR3: CASSQIAGVSTGELFF; DNA: TGTGCCAGCAGCCAAATAGCGGGAGTTAGCACCGGGGAGCTGTTTTTT
V: TRBV7-2; D: NA; J: TRBJ1-4; size: NA; CDR3: CASSRAGVNEKLFF; DNA: TGTGCCAGCAGCCGGGCGGGGGTTAATGAAAAACTGTTTTTT
V: TRBV18; D: NA; J: TRBJ1-4; size: NA; CDR3: CASSRREGGEKLFF; DNA: TGTGCCAGCTCACGCAGGGAGGGTGGAGAAAAACTGTTTTTT
V: TRBV15; D: TRBD2; J: TRBJ2-3; size: NA; CDR3: CATSQPWTSGTSTDTQYF; DNA: TGTGCCACCAGCCAGCCCTGGACTAGCGGGACTAGCACAGATACGCAGTATTTT
V: TRBV9; D: NA; J: TRBJ1-2; size: few; CDR3: CASSAYLGGGYGYTF; DNA: TGTGCCAGCAGCGCATACTTGGGGGGAGGCTATGGCTACACCTTC
V: TRBV28; D: NA; J: TRBJ1-4; size: NA; CDR3: CASSHSKGGSRNEKLFF; DNA: TGTGCCAGCAGCCACTCAAAAGGAGGTTCCCGTAATGAAAAACTGTTTTTT